This TCR beta chain was identified during a study of CD8 T cells in ankylosing spondylitis. This clonotype was counted between two and nine times. Its cognate antigen is unknown. TCRdb re-called the 5' RACE reads through MiXCR, storing one row per CDR3 protein. The table records about 100,000 distinct CDR3 sequences, 8.8% of them present only once. This CDR3 has 13 amino acids. V lost 3 bases, J lost 2 bases, and 7 bases lay in between. From germline, CDR1 is LGHDT and CDR2 YNNKEL (reference sequence). Findings and limits, study-wide: Clones linked with disease were CD8+ and fairly uncommon in the peripheral blood.

The rearrangement joins TRBV3-1 to TRBJ2-5; D is undetermined. The material sequenced was blood, either unsorted or a sorted T cell fraction (not recorded which). The TCR was taken from a male donor with ankylosing spondylitis or in good health (not recorded which). The CDR3, as DNA: TGTGCCAGCAGCCATCTGTTGCAAGAGACCCAGTACTTC. Its protein is CASSHLLQETQYF.